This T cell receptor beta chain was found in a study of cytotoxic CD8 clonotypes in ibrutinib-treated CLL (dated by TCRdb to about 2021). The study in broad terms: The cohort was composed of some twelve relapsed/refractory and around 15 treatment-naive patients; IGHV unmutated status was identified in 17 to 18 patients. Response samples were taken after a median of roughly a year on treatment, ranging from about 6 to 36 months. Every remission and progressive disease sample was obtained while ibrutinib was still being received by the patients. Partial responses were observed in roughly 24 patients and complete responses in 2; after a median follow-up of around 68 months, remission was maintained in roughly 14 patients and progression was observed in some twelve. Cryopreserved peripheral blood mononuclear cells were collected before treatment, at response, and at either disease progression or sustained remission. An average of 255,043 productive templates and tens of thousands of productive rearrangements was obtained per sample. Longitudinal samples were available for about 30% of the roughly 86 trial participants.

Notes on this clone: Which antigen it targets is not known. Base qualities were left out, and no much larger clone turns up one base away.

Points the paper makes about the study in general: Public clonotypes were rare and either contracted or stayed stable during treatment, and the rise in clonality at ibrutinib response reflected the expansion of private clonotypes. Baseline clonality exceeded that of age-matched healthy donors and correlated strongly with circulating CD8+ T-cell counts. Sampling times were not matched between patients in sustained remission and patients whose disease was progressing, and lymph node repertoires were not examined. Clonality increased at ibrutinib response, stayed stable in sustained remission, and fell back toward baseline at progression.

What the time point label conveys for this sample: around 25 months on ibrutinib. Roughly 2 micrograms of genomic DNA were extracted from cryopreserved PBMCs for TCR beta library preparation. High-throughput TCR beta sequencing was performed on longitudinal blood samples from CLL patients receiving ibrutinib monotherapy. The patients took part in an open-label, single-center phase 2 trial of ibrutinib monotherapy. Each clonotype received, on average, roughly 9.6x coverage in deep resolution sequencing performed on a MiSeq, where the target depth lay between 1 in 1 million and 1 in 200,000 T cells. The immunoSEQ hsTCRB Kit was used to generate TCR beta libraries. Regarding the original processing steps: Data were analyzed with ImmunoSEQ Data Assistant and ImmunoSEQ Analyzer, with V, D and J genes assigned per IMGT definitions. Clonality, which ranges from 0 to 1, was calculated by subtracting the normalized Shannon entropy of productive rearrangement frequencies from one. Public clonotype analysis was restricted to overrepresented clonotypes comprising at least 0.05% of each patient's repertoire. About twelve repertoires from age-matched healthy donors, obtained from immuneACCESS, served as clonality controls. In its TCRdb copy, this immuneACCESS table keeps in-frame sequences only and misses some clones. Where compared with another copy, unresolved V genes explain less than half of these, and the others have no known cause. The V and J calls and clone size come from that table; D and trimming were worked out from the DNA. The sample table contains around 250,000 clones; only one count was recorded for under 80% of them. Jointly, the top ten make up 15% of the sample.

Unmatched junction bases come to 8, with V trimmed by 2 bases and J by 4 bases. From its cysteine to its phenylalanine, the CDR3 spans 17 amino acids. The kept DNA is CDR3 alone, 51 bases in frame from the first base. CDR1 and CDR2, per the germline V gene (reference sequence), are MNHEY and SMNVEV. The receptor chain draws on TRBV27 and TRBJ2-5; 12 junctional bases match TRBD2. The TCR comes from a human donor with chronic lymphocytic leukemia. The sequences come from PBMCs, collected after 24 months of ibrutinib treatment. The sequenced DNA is TGTGCCAGCAGTTTAGGGCTAGCGGGAGGGATGGGAGAGACCCAGTACTTC. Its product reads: CASSLGLAGGMGETQYF.